A selection of T cell receptor beta chains follows, all from one sample in a study of shared clonotypes between healthy human individuals. Here immunoSEQ multiplex PCR was the method, and the copy in TCRdb shows in-frame clones only, minus some. The sample lists about 2 million clones, about 95% seen once, with roughly 1% in the top ten. The material sequenced was naive CD8+ T cells sorted from blood. The receptor set was obtained from a man younger than 35 in good health. Both conserved end residues are part of each CDR3. D genes are given only for firm matches. Size tells how often a clone was seen (once, few, many) or the class of an expanded clone, and some rows leave it out.

TRBV13	TRBJ1-3	once	-	CASSLGVGVTGLSGNTIYF	TGTGCCAGCAGCTTAGGTGTGGGGGTGACAGGCCTCTCTGGAAACACCATATATTTT
TRBV27	TRBJ1-2	-	-	CASSLSVFQGANYGYTF	TGTGCCAGCAGTTTATCCGTTTTCCAGGGAGCTAACTATGGCTACACCTTC
TRBV15	TRBJ2-1	-	TRBD2	CATSSSGSPYNEQFF	TGTGCCACCAGCAGTAGCGGGAGCCCTTACAATGAGCAGTTCTTC
TRBV4-2	TRBJ1-2	-	-	CASSQDPQGANYGYTF	TGTGCCAGCAGCCAAGATCCACAGGGAGCTAACTATGGCTACACCTTC
TRBV13	TRBJ2-2	-	TRBD1	CASSPRGQKGGELFF	TGTGCCAGCAGCCCAAGGGGACAGAAGGGCGGGGAGCTGTTTTTT
TRBV7-3	TRBJ2-3	once	TRBD2	CASSSSGGTDTQYF	TGTGCCAGCAGCTCTAGCGGGGGCACAGATACGCAGTATTTT
TRBV7-6	TRBJ2-3	-	TRBD2	CASSLGLAGSTDTQYF	TGTGCCAGCAGCTTAGGGCTAGCGGGGAGCACAGATACGCAGTATTTT
TRBV4-1	TRBJ2-7	-	TRBD2	CASSPHGGKYEQYF	TGCGCCAGCAGCCCCCACGGGGGGAAATACGAGCAGTACTTC
TRBV5-1	TRBJ1-1	-	-	CASSLETGWTEAFF	TGCGCCAGCAGCTTGGAGACGGGATGGACTGAAGCTTTCTTT
TRBV27	TRBJ1-5	-	-	CASSFLGKNQPQHF	TGTGCCAGCAGTTTTCTAGGGAAAAATCAGCCCCAGCATTTT
TRBV13	TRBJ2-1	-	TRBD1	CATHRGDNEQFF	TGTGCCACACACAGGGGTGACAATGAGCAGTTCTTC
TRBV9	TRBJ2-7	-	-	CASSEGPTVPTYEQYF	TGTGCCAGCAGCGAGGGCCCGACAGTGCCTACCTACGAGCAGTACTTC
TRBV11-2	TRBJ2-5	-	-	CASSLGQIPQETQYF	TGTGCCAGCAGCCTCGGACAGATACCCCAAGAGACCCAGTACTTC
TRBV7-3	TRBJ2-1	-	-	CASSLREGDEQFF	TGTGCCAGCAGCTTAAGGGAAGGAGATGAGCAGTTCTTC
TRBV30	TRBJ2-5	-	-	CAWSLDNNQETQYF	TGTGCCTGGAGTTTAGACAACAACCAAGAGACCCAGTACTTC
TRBV11-3	TRBJ1-1	-	-	CASSSSQATEAFF	TGTGCCAGCAGCTCCAGTCAGGCCACTGAAGCTTTCTTT
TRBV9	TRBJ1-6	-	-	CASSVDGSPLHF	TGTGCCAGCAGCGTAGATGGCTCACCCCTCCACTTT
TRBV14	TRBJ2-2	-	-	CASSQDGWGVGELFF	TGTGCCAGCAGCCAAGATGGATGGGGGGTCGGGGAGCTGTTTTTT
TRBV27	TRBJ2-7	-	TRBD1	CASSFTGGGEQYF	TGTGCCAGCAGTTTTACAGGGGGCGGCGAGCAGTACTTC
TRBV10-1	TRBJ1-1	-	-	CASSPGGKQGNTEAFF	TGCGCCAGCAGCCCCGGTGGAAAACAGGGGAACACTGAAGCTTTCTTT
TRBV5-6	TRBJ1-2	-	-	CASSLPQAYGYTF	TGTGCCAGCAGCTTGCCCCAGGCCTATGGCTACACCTTC
TRBV4-1	TRBJ2-1	-	-	CASSRELWDAGEFF	TGCGCCAGCAGCCGGGAGCTGTGGGACGCCGGGGAGTTCTTC
TRBV15	TRBJ2-1	-	TRBD2	CATSIQIRLAHNNEQFF	TGTGCCACCAGCATACAGATCAGACTAGCGCATAACAATGAGCAGTTCTTC
TRBV6-5	TRBJ2-5	-	TRBD1	CASSTQGAGETQYF	TGTGCCAGCAGTACTCAGGGGGCAGGGGAGACCCAGTACTTC
TRBV5-1	TRBJ2-5	-	-	CASSAEGNAQETQYF	TGCGCCAGCAGTGCGGAGGGGAATGCCCAAGAGACCCAGTACTTC
TRBV29-1	TRBJ1-1	-	-	CSVEGAMTEAFF	TGCAGCGTTGAGGGGGCGATGACTGAAGCTTTCTTT
TRBV13	TRBJ2-3	-	-	CASSLGPGGPDTQYF	TGTGCCAGCAGCTTAGGGCCCGGAGGCCCAGATACGCAGTATTTT
TRBV6-4	TRBJ2-7	-	-	CASRDAGSYEQYF	TGTGCCAGCAGGGACGCGGGTTCCTACGAGCAGTACTTC
TRBV27	TRBJ2-7	-	-	CASSLSSGNEQYF	TGTGCCAGCAGTTTGTCAAGCGGAAACGAGCAGTACTTC
TRBV13	TRBJ2-3	-	-	CASSPERFTDTQYF	TGTGCCAGCAGCCCGGAAAGGTTCACAGATACGCAGTATTTT
TRBV7-9	TRBJ2-7	once	-	CASSSQFDRYEQYF	TGTGCCAGCAGCTCCCAGTTCGACCGGTACGAGCAGTACTTC